The 27 T cell receptor beta chains presented below share a single source sample, sequenced in a study of spatial heterogeneity in lung cancer. The antigens of these receptors remain unknown. TCRdb ran MiXCR on the 5' RACE reads and lists one entry per CDR3 protein. The table shows fewer than 6,500 distinct CDR3 sequences, with approximately 8% occurring only once. Findings of the study overall: The number of expanded tumor alpha and beta chains correlated with mutation number.

Specified time point: sample taken at primary tumor resection. The specimen was lung tumor tissue, collected at surgery. All receptors derive from a female donor with early-stage non-small cell lung cancer.

This clonotype is termed medium-sized. The CDR3 bases are TGTGCCATCAGTGGGACAGGGGGCAGGGGTGAAAAACTGTTTTTT. This codes for CAISGTGGRGEKLFF. V and J are TRBV10-3 and TRBJ1-4, with 11 bases lining up with TRBD1. In germline, CDR1 is ENHRY, CDR2 SYGVKD. V was clipped by 4 bases and J by 7 bases; unmatched bases: 5. This CDR3 region has 15 residues.

This clonotype was counted many times. The chain carries TRBV28 and TRBJ2-7; a weak D match, TRBD1 (6 bases). The CDR3 covers 14 residues. Trimming took 4 bases from V and 3 from J, leaving 13 bases between them. The V gene's germline CDR1 is MDHEN and CDR2 SYDVKM. CDR3 loop: CASSSQGRYYEQYF. CDR3 nucleotides: TGTGCCAGCAGTTCCCAGGGGCGGTACTACGAGCAGTACTTC.

In its sample, this clonotype was seen many times. V is TRBV6-5 and J is TRBJ1-1; 9 bases line up with TRBD1. The CDR3 totals 13 residues. Losses at the gene ends were 5 bases for V and 9 bases for J; bases not matched to a gene: 7. CDR1 and CDR2 from the germline V gene are MNHEY and SVGAGI. The CDR3: CASSRGTGWKAFF. CDR3 nucleotide sequence: TGTGCCAGCAGTAGGGGGACAGGGTGGAAAGCTTTCTTT.

This clonotype is hyperexpanded within its sample. The chain links TRBV7-6 to TRBJ2-1; 8 nucleotides line up with TRBD2. The CDR3 covers 16 residues. V shed 4 bases, J shed 9 bases, and the junction held 14 bases outside the gene matches. The germline CDR1 and CDR2 sequences are SGHVS and FNYEAQ. CDR3 sequence: CASSSSTGGPGGEQFF. CDR3 sequence (DNA): TGTGCCAGCAGCTCATCCACGGGAGGGCCGGGGGGTGAGCAGTTCTTC.

This clonotype was seen at least ten times. This CDR3 reads CSAEGHPSSYEQYF. CDR3 coding DNA: TGCAGTGCTGAGGGGCACCCGAGCTCCTACGAGCAGTACTTC. This rearrangement joins TRBV20-1 to TRBJ2-7, with D possibly called TRBD1 or TRBD2 (5 bases each). This CDR3 comprises 14 residues. Germline CDR1 is DFQATT and CDR2 is SNEGSKA (reference sequence). The ends were cut back, 5 bases at V and 0 bases at J, with 14 bases in the middle.

The sample holds many counts of this clonotype. The V gene is TRBV2, the J gene TRBJ2-7, with 7 bases matching TRBD1. The CDR3 consists of 15 residues. V was clipped by 6 bases and J by 4 bases; unmatched bases: 12. Germline CDR1 SNHLY, CDR2 FYNNEI. CDR3 in DNA: TGTGCCAGCAGCCAGGGGGTTTTAGCACGTTACGAGCAGTACTTC. It codes for CASSQGVLARYEQYF.

This clonotype was picked up many times. V and J are TRBV3-1 and TRBJ2-4, with a tentative D call TRBD1 (5 bases). In germline, CDR1 is LGHDT, CDR2 YNNKEL (reference sequence). Trimming stripped 1 base from V and 0 bases from J, with 10 bases between. The CDR3 totals 16 residues. The CDR3 DNA reads TGTGCCAGCAGCCAAGGGGGCGTTGGAGCCAAAAACATTCAGTACTTC. It encodes CASSQGGVGAKNIQYF.

This clonotype was seen at least ten times. The rearrangement uses TRBV18 and TRBJ2-1; D is ambiguous. CDR3 length: 15 residues. CDR1 is KGHSH and CDR2 is LQKENI in the germline V gene. The V and J ends lost 2 bases and 0 bases respectively, with 8 bases between them. CDR3 residues: CASSPSAASYNEQFF. Here the CDR3 DNA reads TGTGCCAGCTCACCATCGGCAGCCTCCTACAATGAGCAGTTCTTC.

The V and J genes are TRBV7-2 and TRBJ2-1; the match to TRBD2 covers 10 bases. There are 16 residues in the CDR3. CDR1 and CDR2 (germline): SGHTA, FQGNSA. The ends lost 2 bases at V and 7 bases at J; junction bases unmatched: 8. The CDR3: CASSLRAGGPKNEQFF. CDR3 nucleotide sequence: TGTGCCAGCAGCTTAAGAGCGGGGGGGCCCAAGAATGAGCAGTTCTTC.

The chain has TRBV14 and TRBJ2-5; D possibly corresponds to TRBD1 (6 bases). Germline CDR1 reads SGHDN; CDR2 reads FVKESK. Trimming removed 4 bases at V and 3 bases at J, with 18 bases between. The CDR3 extends over 16 amino acids. CDR3 bases: TGTGCCAGCAGCCGGAATTGGGGGACAAGTAAAGAGACCCAGTACTTC. This sequence encodes CASSRNWGTSKETQYF.

There are many counts of this clonotype. The V and J genes are TRBV7-9 and TRBJ2-3; the match to TRBD1 covers 8 bases. This CDR3 has 16 residues. Germline lookup yields CDR1 SEHNR and CDR2 FQNEAQ (reference sequence). The ends lost 5 bases at V and 0 bases at J; junction bases unmatched: 7. CDR3 protein: CASSPGTGFSTDTQYF. CDR3 nucleotides: TGTGCCAGCAGCCCCGGGACAGGTTTTAGCACAGATACGCAGTATTTT.

This clonotype is judged medium-sized. The V call is TRBV20-1, the J call TRBJ1-3; tentatively, D is TRBD1 (5 bases). Trimming took off 6 bases at V and 8 bases at J, with 17 bases between the two ends. In germline, CDR1 is DFQATT, CDR2 SNEGSKA (reference sequence). The CDR3 is 13 residues long. CDR3 coding DNA: TGCAGTGCCAGATCCGGGGGTTTGGACACCATATATTTT. Its translation: CSARSGGLDTIYF.

V gene TRBV12-3 or TRBV12-4 combines with J gene TRBJ2-7; 7 nucleotides agree with TRBD1. The CDR3 runs to 14 residues. Trimming removed 5 bases from V and 2 bases from J; junction bases left unmatched: 6. The CDR3 region has the DNA TGTGCCAGCAGTGCGGACAGGTCAACCTACGAGCAGTACTTC. Amino acid sequence: CASSADRSTYEQYF.

By share, this clonotype counts as medium-sized (0.01 to 0.1%). The chain employs TRBV7-9 and TRBJ1-1; 8 bases line up with TRBD1. The CDR3 sequence is 16 residues long. V trimming: 1 base; J trimming: 3 bases; junction bases outside the gene matches: 7. Per the germline V gene, CDR1 is SEHNR and CDR2 is FQNEAQ (reference sequence). CDR3 nucleotides: TGTGCCAGCAGCTTAGGGGCAGGGGGCTGGGACACTGAAGCTTTCTTT. Translation gives CASSLGAGGWDTEAFF.

This clonotype was picked up many times. This may arise from a read error, as a much more abundant clone is one base away. The chain couples TRBV28 to TRBJ2-7; D might be TRBD1 (6 bases). The germline gives CDR1 MDHEN, CDR2 SYDVKM. CDR3 length: 12 amino acids. The CDR3, as DNA: TGTGCCGGCAGGCCGCACAGGGAAGGGCAGTACTTC. Translation: CAGRPHREGQYF.

This clonotype was counted many times. The rearrangement links TRBV2 to TRBJ2-3, with 8 positions matching TRBD1. The CDR3 is 14 residues long. Germline V gives CDR1 SNHLY, CDR2 FYNNEI. Germline trimming cut 6 bases from V and 4 bases from J; bases unmatched to any gene: 6. The CDR3: CASRRDRLSDTQYF. The CDR3 bases are TGTGCCAGCAGGAGGGACAGGCTCTCAGATACGCAGTATTTT.

This clonotype was counted at least ten times. The chain joins TRBV9 to TRBJ2-1; 7 bases fit TRBD1. The V gene's germline CDR1 is SGDLS and CDR2 YYNGEE. V shed 0 bases, J shed 6 bases, and the junction held 12 bases outside the gene matches. The CDR3 consists of 17 residues. In DNA form, the CDR3 reads TGTGCCAGCAGCGTAGGAGGGGGCAACGGCCGGGTCAATGAGCAGTTCTTC. It encodes CASSVGGGNGRVNEQFF.

This clonotype was seen repeatedly, ten times or more. The gene calls are TRBV19 and TRBJ2-1; D could derive from TRBD1 or TRBD2 (5 bases each). The CDR3 is 14 residues long. Trimming pared 4 bases from V and 4 bases from J, leaving 11 bases between. Per germline, CDR1 LNHDA and CDR2 SQIVND (reference sequence). The CDR3 sequence is CASSKGDGYNEQFF. The CDR3 nucleotides are TGTGCCAGTAGTAAAGGGGACGGATACAATGAGCAGTTCTTC.

This clonotype was observed many times. The chain recombines TRBV20-1 with TRBJ1-1, with 8 bases matching TRBD1. The CDR3 consists of 14 residues. V lost 0 bases and J lost 6; bases outside the gene matches: 6. CDR1 is DFQATT and CDR2 is SNEGSKA in the germline V gene (reference sequence). This CDR3 reads CSARERTGTSEAFF. Written as DNA, the CDR3 is TGCAGTGCTAGAGAGAGGACAGGGACATCTGAAGCTTTCTTT.

There are a few counts of this clonotype. The rearrangement links TRBV20-1 to TRBJ2-3; D call uncertain. The CDR3 consists of 15 residues. CDR1 is DFQATT and CDR2 is SNEGSKA in the germline V gene (reference sequence). V was trimmed by 0 bases and J by 3 bases, leaving 13 bases between them. The CDR3 protein is CSARDLGESTDTQYF. The CDR3 bases are TGCAGTGCTAGAGATCTTGGGGAAAGTACAGATACGCAGTATTTT.

This clonotype was counted many times. The chain has TRBV7-2 and TRBJ1-2; 10 bases match TRBD1. This CDR3 region has 20 residues. Germline loops: CDR1 SGHTA, CDR2 FQGNSA. V was clipped by 0 bases and J by 8 bases; unmatched bases: 21. The CDR3 sequence is CASSLALRQGARTRNVGYTF. The CDR3 DNA reads TGTGCCAGCAGCTTAGCGCTCCGACAGGGGGCCCGGACTCGAAACGTGGGCTACACCTTC.

By share, this clonotype ranks as medium-sized (0.01 to 0.1%). CDR3 sequence: CASSLAGQGTYGYTF. CDR3 bases: TGTGCCAGCAGCTTGGCCGGACAGGGGACCTATGGCTACACCTTC. The chain links TRBV5-4 to TRBJ1-2; TRBD1 matches at 9 bases. With V trimmed by 0 bases and J by 4 bases, 4 bases remained unmatched. CDR1 SGHNT and CDR2 YYREEE come from the germline V gene (reference sequence). The CDR3 contains 15 residues.

This clonotype qualifies as medium-sized. This chain's CDR3 is CASSLTSGRATETQYF. In DNA, the CDR3 is TGTGCCAGCAGTTTAACTAGCGGGAGGGCCACAGAGACCCAGTACTTC. The chain couples TRBV28 to TRBJ2-5, with 13 bases aligning to TRBD2. Germline-derived CDR1 and CDR2 are MDHEN and SYDVKM. The CDR3 contains 16 residues. The V gene end was trimmed by 2 bases and the J gene end by 4 bases; junction bases not matched to a gene: 4. Full variable domain (remainder filled in from reference TRBV28 and TRBJ2-5): DVKVTQSSRYLVKRTGEKVFLECVQDMDHENMFWYRQDPGLGLRLIYFSYDVKMKEKGDIPEGYSVSREKKERFSLILESASTNQTSMYLCASSLTSGRATETQYFGPGTRLLVL.

This clonotype has ten or more counts. The chain links TRBV18 to TRBJ2-4; D ambiguous. V was trimmed by 2 bases and J by 2 bases, leaving 7 bases between them. This CDR3 has 14 amino acids. Germline V lookup: CDR1 KGHSH, CDR2 LQKENI. The CDR3 protein is CASSPDIPKNIQYF. CDR3 nucleotides: TGTGCCAGCTCACCAGATATACCCAAAAACATTCAGTACTTC. The full variable domain, rest sourced from reference TRBV18 and TRBJ2-4, is NAGVMQNPRHLVRRRGQEARLRCSPMKGHSHVYWYRQLPEEGLKFMVYLQKENIIDESGMPKERFSAEFPKEGPSILRIQQVVRGDSAAYFCASSPDIPKNIQYFGAGTRLSVL.

The chain couples TRBV20-1 to TRBJ2-3; D possibly corresponds to TRBD1 (5 bases). The CDR3 has 15 residues. Germline-derived CDR1 and CDR2 are DFQATT and SNEGSKA (reference sequence). Between the trimmed V and J ends, which lost 0 bases and 1 base, there was a span of 11 bases. Here the CDR3 reads CSARDWGGRTDTQYF. Here the CDR3 DNA reads TGCAGTGCTAGAGATTGGGGCGGACGCACAGATACGCAGTATTTT.

This clonotype counts as medium-sized. The CDR3 nucleotides read TGTGCCAGCAGCACGGGGTTAGCGGGAGTCACCTACAATGAGCAGTTCTTC. It translates to CASSTGLAGVTYNEQFF. The chain employs TRBV7-9 and TRBJ2-1, with 9 nucleotides matching TRBD2. Germline V gives CDR1 SEHNR, CDR2 FQNEAQ (reference sequence). V gave up 5 bases and J gave up 2 bases; unmatched junction bases: 10. The CDR3 spans 17 residues.

This clonotype qualifies as medium-sized. The chain links TRBV29-1 to TRBJ1-5, with 7 bases matching TRBD1. This CDR3 region has 13 residues. The trim removed 4 bases at V and 1 base at J, leaving 1 base unmatched. Germline CDR1 SQVTM, CDR2 ANQGSEA. The CDR3 DNA follows: TGCAGCGTTGCAGGGGGAAGCAATCAGCCCCAGCATTTT. Translation gives CSVAGGSNQPQHF.